Sequencing of this T cell receptor beta chain was carried out in a study of T cell repertoires in cytomegalovirus infection. Ten or more counts support this clonotype. Each CDR3 protein is one row after TCRdb ran MiXCR on the reads. The sample contains approximately 500,000 distinct CDR3 sequences, 15% to 20% of which appear only once. V was cut by 5 bases and J by 3 bases, with 11 bases left in between. CDR3 length: 14 residues. Germline CDR1 and CDR2: LNHNV and YYDKDF (reference sequence). The TCR originated in a human donor in good health (CMV status not recorded). Some clones in this sample may be carry-over from other donors' samples. The sequenced material came from CD8+ T cells from PBMCs. The chain employs TRBV15 and TRBJ2-1; D is unresolved. CDR3 sequence reads: CATSLPGSYNEQFF. The CDR3 nucleotides read TGTGCCACCAGCTTACCAGGCAGCTACAATGAGCAGTTCTTC. Complete variable domain (other parts from reference TRBV15 and TRBJ2-1): DAMVIQNPRYQVTQFGKPVTLSCSQTLNHNVMYWYQQKSSQAPKLLFHYYDKDFNNEADTPDNFQSRRPNTSFCFLDIRSPGLGDTAMYLCATSLPGSYNEQFFGPGTRLTVL.